Each of the 17 T cell receptor beta chains below was sequenced from the same sample in a study of low-dose radiotherapy and immunotherapy resistance in tumors. Alpha- and beta-chain coverage of first-strand cDNA came from TRAV- and TRBV-specific primers. PCR amplification of the TCRs was performed with Phusion for 20 PCR cycles, and it relied on a constant-region primer together with a V-primer adapter. TCRdb reprocessed the reads with MiXCR, giving one entry per CDR3 protein. The table lists 7,500 to 9,500 distinct CDR3 sequences, approximately 69% of them singletons, with 6.5% to 8% in the top ten. The receptors here all came from a human donor with advanced metastatic prostate, ovarian, gallbladder or colorectal cancer (not recorded which). This table probably holds off-target reads from a library built for another chain.

The V call is TRBV20-1, the J call TRBJ1-6; the match to TRBD1 covers 7 bases. CDR3 length: 15 amino acids. Germline V CDR1 and CDR2: DFQATT, SNEGSKA (reference sequence). J lost 5 bases, V lost 2 bases, and 6 bases had no gene match. The CDR3 region has the DNA TGCAGTGCTAGACCCCCAGGACAGGATAATTCACCCCTCCACTTT. It specifies CSARPPGQDNSPLHF.

The rearrangement joins TRBV9 to TRBJ2-1, with 12 bases aligning to TRBD2. There are 16 residues in the CDR3. After removal of 4 bases from V and 5 bases from J, the junction contained 7 bases not matched to a gene. CDR1 SGDLS and CDR2 YYNGEE come from the germline V gene. The DNA of the CDR3 is TGTGCCAGCAGCACCCCCCTAGCGGGGGGGAACAATGAGCAGTTCTTC. Translating it yields CASSTPLAGGNNEQFF.

The chain carries TRBV2 and TRBJ2-1, with TRBD1 identical over 8 bases. This CDR3 contains 16 residues. Germline V gene lookup returns CDR1 SNHLY and CDR2 FYNNEI. V trimming: 6 bases; J trimming: 7 bases; junction bases outside the gene matches: 14. The CDR3 DNA is TGTGCCAGCAGCCCCAACGACAGGGGTGTTTTTAATGAGCAGTTCTTC. Encoded protein: CASSPNDRGVFNEQFF.

This sequence joins TRBV5-1 and TRBJ2-1, with 11 bases that match TRBD2. Losses at the gene ends were 3 bases for V and 1 base for J; bases not matched to a gene: 3. Germline CDR1 reads SGHRS; CDR2 reads YFSETQ. The CDR3 is made up of 16 amino acids. CDR3 in amino acids: CASSWIAGGSYNEQFF. CDR3 bases: TGCGCCAGCAGCTGGATAGCGGGAGGGTCCTACAATGAGCAGTTCTTC.

The V and J genes are TRBV30 and TRBJ1-4; D is undetermined. CDR1 GTSNPN and CDR2 SVGIG come from the germline V gene (reference sequence). V lost 2 bases to trimming and J lost 7 bases, with 5 bases between them. This CDR3 has 11 residues. CDR3 coding DNA: TGTGCCTGGAGTACGGTTGAAAAACTGTTTTTT. It is translated as CAWSTVEKLFF.

The chain carries TRBV30 and TRBJ1-1, with no clear D. CDR1 is GTSNPN and CDR2 is SVGIG in the germline V gene (reference sequence). The V and J ends lost 3 bases and 5 bases respectively, with 16 bases between them. This CDR3 spans 14 amino acids. CDR3 sequence (DNA): TGTGCCTGGAGCCCGTTGAGCTTAGGTACTGAAGCTTTCTTT. Translating it yields CAWSPLSLGTEAFF.

The CDR3 region has the DNA TGTGCCAGCAGTTCAGCCATGGACGGGGGAGCTTTCTTT. Translating gives CASSSAMDGGAFF. The genes are TRBV28 and TRBJ1-1, with D tentatively TRBD1 (5 bases). Trimming removed 4 bases from V and 10 bases from J, with 16 bases in between. Germline V lookup: CDR1 MDHEN, CDR2 SYDVKM. The CDR3 contains 13 residues. Based on the CDR3 plus reference TRBV28 and TRBJ1-1, the full variable domain is DVKVTQSSRYLVKRTGEKVFLECVQDMDHENMFWYRQDPGLGLRLIYFSYDVKMKEKGDIPEGYSVSREKKERFSLILESASTNQTSMYLCASSSAMDGGAFFGQGTRLTVV.

This clonotype was observed a few times. This chain connects TRBV11-2 to TRBJ2-5, with D unresolved. The germline CDR1 and CDR2 sequences are SGHAT and FQNNGV. V gave up 0 bases and J gave up 2 bases, with 7 bases separating them. This CDR3 contains 14 residues. Here the CDR3 DNA reads TGTGCCAGCAGCTTAGACCCAGCTCAAGAGACCCAGTACTTC. It translates to CASSLDPAQETQYF.

The rearrangement links TRBV28 to TRBJ2-3; 9 nucleotides agree with TRBD2. J gave up 3 bases and V 2 bases, and 3 bases lay outside the gene matches. In germline, CDR1 is MDHEN, CDR2 SYDVKM. This CDR3 is built from 15 residues. Here the CDR3 reads CASSLAGGPTDTQYF. The CDR3, as DNA: TGTGCCAGCAGTTTAGCGGGAGGGCCGACAGATACGCAGTATTTT.

The rearrangement links TRBV29-1 to TRBJ2-2; TRBD1 might be the D (6 bases). The germline gives CDR1 SQVTM, CDR2 ANQGSEA. The CDR3 is 14 residues long. V lost 4 bases to trimming and J lost 1 base, with 10 bases between them. CDR3 sequence (DNA): TGCAGCGTTGGAACAGGGAAGAACACCGGGGAGCTGTTTTTT. It specifies CSVGTGKNTGELFF.

The J gene is TRBJ2-2, the V gene TRBV6-8; unclear D gene. Germline V gene sequence: CDR1 MNHGY, CDR2 SAAAGT. V lost 8 bases, J lost 2 bases, and 9 bases lay in between. This CDR3 has 13 amino acids. CDR3 bases: TGTGCCAGCCGGACCCCTAACACCGGGGAGCTGTTTTTT. Its translation is CASRTPNTGELFF.

The gene calls are TRBV5-1 and TRBJ2-4, with D uncertain. V dropped 4 bases and J dropped 0 bases, with 20 bases sitting between them. The CDR3 length is 18 residues. Germline values: CDR1 SGHRS, CDR2 YFSETQ. The CDR3 protein is CASSPDRVDLIAKNIQYF. As DNA, the CDR3 is TGCGCCAGCAGCCCGGACCGTGTTGACCTTATAGCCAAAAACATTCAGTACTTC.

This clonotype has just a few counts. The genes are TRBV11-3 and TRBJ2-7, with D uncertain. The V end lost 2 bases, the J end lost 0 bases, and 8 bases lay between the germline ends. The germline CDR1 and CDR2 sequences are SGHNT and YENEEA. This CDR3 is 14 amino acids long. CDR3 sequence (DNA): TGTGCCAGCAGCTTAACTCCTAGCTCCTACGAGCAGTACTTC. Translation gives CASSLTPSSYEQYF.

This chain connects TRBV20-1 to TRBJ2-5; 8 bases map to TRBD2. CDR3 length: 15 amino acids. Germline V lookup: CDR1 DFQATT, CDR2 SNEGSKA (reference sequence). Losses at the gene ends were 2 bases for V and 5 bases for J; bases not matched to a gene: 10. The CDR3 spells CSARTGAGVLETQYF. Written as DNA, the CDR3 is TGCAGTGCTAGAACTGGAGCGGGAGTGTTGGAGACCCAGTACTTC.

The rearrangement links TRBV11-2 to TRBJ2-2; D may be TRBD2 (7 bases). Looked up from germline, CDR1 is SGHAT and CDR2 is FQNNGV. This CDR3 contains 15 residues. V shed 1 base and J shed 6 bases, with 12 bases lying between them. The CDR3 DNA sequence: TGTGCCAGCAGCTTAGTGCGGGGGCTCCCCGGGGAGCTGTTTTTT. This translates into CASSLVRGLPGELFF.

V and J are TRBV5-1 and TRBJ1-2, with TRBD1 matching 10 bases. The CDR3 covers 16 residues. Trimming took 4 bases from V and 2 from J; bases not matched to a gene: 8. CDR1 is SGHRS and CDR2 is YFSETQ in the germline V gene. The CDR3 DNA reads TGCGCCAGCAGCGTGGGACAGGGGATTTCGAACTATGGCTACACCTTC. It specifies CASSVGQGISNYGYTF.

The V call is TRBV12-3 or TRBV12-4, the J call TRBJ2-1; tentative D call: TRBD2 (7 bases). This CDR3 has 14 amino acids. V was clipped by 2 bases and J by 13 bases, with 18 bases between them. This chain's CDR3 is CASSLRGGTMSQFF. Here the CDR3 DNA reads TGTGCCAGCAGTTTAAGGGGGGGGACAATGAGTCAGTTCTTC.